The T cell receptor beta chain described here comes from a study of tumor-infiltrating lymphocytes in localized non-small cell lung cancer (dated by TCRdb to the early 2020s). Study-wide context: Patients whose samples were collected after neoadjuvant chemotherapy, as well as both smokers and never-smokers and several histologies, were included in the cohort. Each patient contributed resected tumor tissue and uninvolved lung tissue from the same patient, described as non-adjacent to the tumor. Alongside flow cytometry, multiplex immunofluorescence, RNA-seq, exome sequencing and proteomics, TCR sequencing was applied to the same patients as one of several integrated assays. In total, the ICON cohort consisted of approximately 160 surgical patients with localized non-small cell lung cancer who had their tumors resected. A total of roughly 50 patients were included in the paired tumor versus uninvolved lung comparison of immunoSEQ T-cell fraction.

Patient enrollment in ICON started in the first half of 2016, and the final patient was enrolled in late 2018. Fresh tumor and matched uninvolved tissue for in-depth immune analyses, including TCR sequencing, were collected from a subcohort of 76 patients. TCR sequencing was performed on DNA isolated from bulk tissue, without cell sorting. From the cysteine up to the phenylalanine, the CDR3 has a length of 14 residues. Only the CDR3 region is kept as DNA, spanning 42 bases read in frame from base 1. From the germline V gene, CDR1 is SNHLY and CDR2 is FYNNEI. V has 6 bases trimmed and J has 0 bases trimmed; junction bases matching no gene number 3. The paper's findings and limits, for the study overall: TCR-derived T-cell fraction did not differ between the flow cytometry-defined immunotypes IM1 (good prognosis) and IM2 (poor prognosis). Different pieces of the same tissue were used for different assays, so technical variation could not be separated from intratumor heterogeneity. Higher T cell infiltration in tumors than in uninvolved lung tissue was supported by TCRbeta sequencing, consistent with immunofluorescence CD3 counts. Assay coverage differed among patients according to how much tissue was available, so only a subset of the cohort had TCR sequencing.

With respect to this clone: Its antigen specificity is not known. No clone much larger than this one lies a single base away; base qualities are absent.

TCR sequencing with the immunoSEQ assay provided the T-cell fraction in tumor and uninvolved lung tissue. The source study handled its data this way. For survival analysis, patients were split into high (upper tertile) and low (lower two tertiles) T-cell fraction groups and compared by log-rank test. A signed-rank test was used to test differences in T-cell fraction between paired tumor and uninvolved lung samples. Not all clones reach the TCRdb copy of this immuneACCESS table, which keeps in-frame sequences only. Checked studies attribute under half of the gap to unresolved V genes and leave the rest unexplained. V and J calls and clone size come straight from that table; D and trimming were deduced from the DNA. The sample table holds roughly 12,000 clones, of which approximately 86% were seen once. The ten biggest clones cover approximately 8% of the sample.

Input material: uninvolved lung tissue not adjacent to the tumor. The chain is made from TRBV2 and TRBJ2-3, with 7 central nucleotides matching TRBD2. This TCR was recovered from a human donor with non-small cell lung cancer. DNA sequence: TGTGCCAGCAGGGGAGGGCTGAGCACAGATACGCAGTATTTT. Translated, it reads CASRGGLSTDTQYF. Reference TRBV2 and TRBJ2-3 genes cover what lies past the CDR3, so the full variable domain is EPEVTQTPSHQVTQMGQEVILRCVPISNHLYFYWYRQILGQKVEFLVSFYNNEISEKSEIFDDQFSVERPDGSNFTLKIRSTKLEDSAMYFCASRGGLSTDTQYFGPGTRLTVL.